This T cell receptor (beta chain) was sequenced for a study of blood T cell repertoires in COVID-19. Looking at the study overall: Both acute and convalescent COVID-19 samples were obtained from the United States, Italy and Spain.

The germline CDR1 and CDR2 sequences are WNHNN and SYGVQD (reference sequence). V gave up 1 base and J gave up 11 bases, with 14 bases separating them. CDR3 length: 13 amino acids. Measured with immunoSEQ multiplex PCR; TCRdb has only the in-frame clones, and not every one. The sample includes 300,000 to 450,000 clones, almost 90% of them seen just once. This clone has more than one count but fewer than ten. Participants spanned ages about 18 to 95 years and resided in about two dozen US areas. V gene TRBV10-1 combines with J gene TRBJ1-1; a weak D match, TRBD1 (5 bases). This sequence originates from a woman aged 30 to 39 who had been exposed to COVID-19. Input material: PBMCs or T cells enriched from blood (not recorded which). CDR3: CASSEYRMGGAFF. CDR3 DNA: TGCGCCAGCAGTGAGTATCGTATGGGGGGGGCTTTCTTT.